This TCR beta chain was observed in a study of blood T cells in healthy people across ages. Study results and caveats: Long-lived donors had more naive CD4+ cells and higher diversity than aged donors.

This clonotype was observed at least ten times. Its antigen is not known. Sample-barcoded 5' priming and a J-beta primer mix drove a second PCR of roughly 7 to 11 cycles. MiXCR was run by TCRdb on the 5' RACE reads, yielding one entry per CDR3 protein. The sample includes hundreds of thousands of distinct CDR3 sequences, 35% to 60% of them seen just once. The TCR was taken from an older man in good health. Sequences were obtained from blood.

The CDR3 sequence is CASSLATSGVTYEQYF. Here the CDR3 DNA reads TGTGCCAGCAGCTTAGCCACTTCAGGGGTAACCTACGAGCAGTACTTC. This chain connects TRBV7-2 to TRBJ2-7, with D possibly matching TRBD1 (6 bases). This CDR3 contains 16 residues. Trimming cost V 0 bases and J 2 bases, with 14 bases left between them. Germline values: CDR1 SGHTA, CDR2 FQGNSA.